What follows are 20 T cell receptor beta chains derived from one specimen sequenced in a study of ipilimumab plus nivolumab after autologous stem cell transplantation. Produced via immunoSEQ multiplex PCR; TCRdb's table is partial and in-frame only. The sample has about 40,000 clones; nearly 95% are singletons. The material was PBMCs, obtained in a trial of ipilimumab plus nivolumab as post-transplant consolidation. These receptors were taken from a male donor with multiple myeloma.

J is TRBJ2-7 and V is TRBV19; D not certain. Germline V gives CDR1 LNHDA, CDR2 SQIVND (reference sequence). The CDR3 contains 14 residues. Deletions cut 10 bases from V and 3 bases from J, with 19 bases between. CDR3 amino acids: CATKPAGKDYEQYF. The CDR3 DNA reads TGTGCCACCAAGCCGGCAGGCAAAGACTACGAGCAGTACTTC.

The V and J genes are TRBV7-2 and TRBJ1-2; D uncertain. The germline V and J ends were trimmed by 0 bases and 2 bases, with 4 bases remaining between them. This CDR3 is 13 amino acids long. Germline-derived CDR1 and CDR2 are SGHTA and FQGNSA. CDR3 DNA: TGTGCCAGCAGCTTAGCAGGAAACTATGGCTACACCTTC. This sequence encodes CASSLAGNYGYTF.

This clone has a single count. The CDR3 DNA follows: TGTGCCAGCCTCGACCAGGCGTGGAGTGGCACTGAAGCTTTCTTT. Translating gives CASLDQAWSGTEAFF. The chain uses TRBV11-1 and TRBJ1-1; D remains unclear. There are 15 residues in the CDR3. V was pared by 8 bases and J by 4 bases, with 20 bases between. Looked up from germline, CDR1 is SGHAT and CDR2 is FQDESV (reference sequence).

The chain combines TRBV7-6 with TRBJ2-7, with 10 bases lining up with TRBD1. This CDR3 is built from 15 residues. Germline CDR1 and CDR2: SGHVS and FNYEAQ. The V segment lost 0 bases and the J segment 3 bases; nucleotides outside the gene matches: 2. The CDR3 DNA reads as TGTGCCAGCAGCTTAGCGGGACAGGGGATCTACGAGCAGTACTTC. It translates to CASSLAGQGIYEQYF.

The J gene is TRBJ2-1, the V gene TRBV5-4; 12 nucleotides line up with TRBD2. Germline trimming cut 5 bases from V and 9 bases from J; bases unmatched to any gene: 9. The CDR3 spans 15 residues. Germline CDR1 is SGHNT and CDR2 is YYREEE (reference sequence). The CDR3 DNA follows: TGTGCCAGCAGTCAATCTAGCGGGAGGGCGTCTGAGCAGTTCTTC. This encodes CASSQSSGRASEQFF.

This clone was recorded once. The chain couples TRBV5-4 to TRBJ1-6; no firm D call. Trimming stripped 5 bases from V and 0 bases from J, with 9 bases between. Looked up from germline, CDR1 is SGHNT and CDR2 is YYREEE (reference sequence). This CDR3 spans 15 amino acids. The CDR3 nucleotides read TGTGCCAGCAGTTACAGAAGCTCCTATAATTCACCCCTCCACTTT. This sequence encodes CASSYRSSYNSPLHF.

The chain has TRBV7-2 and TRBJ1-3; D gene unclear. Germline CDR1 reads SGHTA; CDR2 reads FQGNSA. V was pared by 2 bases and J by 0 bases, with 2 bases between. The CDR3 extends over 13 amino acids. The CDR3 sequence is CASSLSSGNTIYF. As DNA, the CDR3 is TGTGCCAGCAGCTTATCCTCTGGAAACACCATATATTTT.

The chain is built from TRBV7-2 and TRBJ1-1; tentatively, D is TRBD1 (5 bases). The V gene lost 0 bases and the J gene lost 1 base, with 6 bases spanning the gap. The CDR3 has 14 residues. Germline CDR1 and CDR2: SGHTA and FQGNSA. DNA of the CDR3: TGTGCCAGCAGCTTAGCCACAGGGAACACTGAAGCTTTCTTT. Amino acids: CASSLATGNTEAFF.

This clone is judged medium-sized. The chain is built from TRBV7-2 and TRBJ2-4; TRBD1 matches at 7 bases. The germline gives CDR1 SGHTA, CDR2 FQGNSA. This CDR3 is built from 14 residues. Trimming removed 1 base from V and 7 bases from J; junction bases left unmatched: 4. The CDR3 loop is CASSLGPRGNIQYF. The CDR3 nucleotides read TGTGCCAGCAGCTTAGGCCCCAGGGGGAACATTCAGTACTTC.

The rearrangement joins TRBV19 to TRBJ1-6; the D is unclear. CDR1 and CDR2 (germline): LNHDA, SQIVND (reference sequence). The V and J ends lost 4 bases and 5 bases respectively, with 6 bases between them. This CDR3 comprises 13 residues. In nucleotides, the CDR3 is TGTGCCAGTAGTAACACGGATAATTCACCCCTCCACTTT. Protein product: CASSNTDNSPLHF.

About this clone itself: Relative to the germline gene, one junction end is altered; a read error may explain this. The DNA of the CDR3 is TGTGCCAGCAGCCTAGACGCTGGCGGGACTTCACGGGAGCAGTACTTC. It translates to CASSLDAGGTSREQYF. The V and J genes are TRBV11-2 and TRBJ2-7, with a weak D call TRBD2 (6 bases). The V gene's germline CDR1 is SGHAT and CDR2 FQNNGV. The CDR3 length is 16 residues.

The DNA of the CDR3 is TGCGCCAGCAGCCAAGATCCGGCTCGCACAGATACGCAGTATTTT. Its protein product is CASSQDPARTDTQYF. The rearrangement uses TRBV4-1 and TRBJ2-3; unclear D gene. The CDR3 loop spans 15 amino acids. Germline V gene lookup returns CDR1 MGHRA and CDR2 YSYEKL. The ends were cut back, 0 bases at V and 1 base at J, with 8 bases in the middle.

The CDR3 here is CASSTLLPANLNEKLFF. CDR3 bases: TGTGCCAGCAGCACTCTCCTCCCGGCGAACCTTAATGAAAAACTGTTTTTT. V usage is TRBV2 and J usage is TRBJ1-4; D is undetermined. The CDR3 spans 17 residues. V lost 6 bases, J lost 4 bases, and 21 bases lay in between. Looked up from germline, CDR1 is SNHLY and CDR2 is FYNNEI.

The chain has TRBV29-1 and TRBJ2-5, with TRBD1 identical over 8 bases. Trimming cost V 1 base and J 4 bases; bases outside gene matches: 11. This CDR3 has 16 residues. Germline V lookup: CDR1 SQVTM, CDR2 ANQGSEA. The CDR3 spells CSVEAQLTQGVETQYF. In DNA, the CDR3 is TGCAGCGTTGAAGCCCAATTGACACAGGGGGTAGAGACCCAGTACTTC.

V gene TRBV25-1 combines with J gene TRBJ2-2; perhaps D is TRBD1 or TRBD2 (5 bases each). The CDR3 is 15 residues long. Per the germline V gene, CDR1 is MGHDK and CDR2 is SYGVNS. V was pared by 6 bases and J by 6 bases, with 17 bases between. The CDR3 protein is CASSQVPLGAGELFF. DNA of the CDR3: TGTGCCAGCAGCCAAGTCCCGCTGGGGGCCGGGGAGCTGTTTTTT.

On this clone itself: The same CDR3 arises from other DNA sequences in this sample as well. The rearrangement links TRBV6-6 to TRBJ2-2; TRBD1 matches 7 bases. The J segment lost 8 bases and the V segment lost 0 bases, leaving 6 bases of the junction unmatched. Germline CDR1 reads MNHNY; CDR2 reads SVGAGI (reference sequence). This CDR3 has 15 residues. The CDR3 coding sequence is TGTGCCAGCAGTTACTCAGGGGGCTTGGCTGGGGAGCTGTTTTTT. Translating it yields CASSYSGGLAGELFF.

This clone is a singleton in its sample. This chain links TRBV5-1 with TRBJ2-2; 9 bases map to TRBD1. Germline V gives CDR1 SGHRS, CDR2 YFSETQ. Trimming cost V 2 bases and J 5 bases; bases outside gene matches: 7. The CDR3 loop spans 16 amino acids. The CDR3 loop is CASSLPGQGRTGELFF. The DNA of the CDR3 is TGCGCCAGCAGCTTACCCGGACAGGGGCGAACCGGGGAGCTGTTTTTT.

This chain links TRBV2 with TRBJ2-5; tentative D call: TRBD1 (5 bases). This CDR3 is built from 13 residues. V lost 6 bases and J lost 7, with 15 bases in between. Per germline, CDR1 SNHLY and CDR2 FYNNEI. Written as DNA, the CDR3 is TGTGCCAGCAGCCCCGACAGTACCGGGACCCAGTACTTC. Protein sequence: CASSPDSTGTQYF.

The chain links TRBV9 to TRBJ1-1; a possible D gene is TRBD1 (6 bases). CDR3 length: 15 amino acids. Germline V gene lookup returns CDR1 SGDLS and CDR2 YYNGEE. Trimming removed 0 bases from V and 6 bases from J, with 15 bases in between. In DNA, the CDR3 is TGTGCCAGCAGCGTAGATCTAGGGGGAGGATCTGAAGCTTTCTTT. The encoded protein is CASSVDLGGGSEAFF.

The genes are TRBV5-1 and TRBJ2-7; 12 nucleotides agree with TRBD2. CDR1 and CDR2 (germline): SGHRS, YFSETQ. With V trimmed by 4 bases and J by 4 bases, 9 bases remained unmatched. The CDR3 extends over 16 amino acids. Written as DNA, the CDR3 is TGCGCCAGCAGCATCACTAGCGGGAGGACCGGATACGAGCAGTACTTC. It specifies CASSITSGRTGYEQYF.